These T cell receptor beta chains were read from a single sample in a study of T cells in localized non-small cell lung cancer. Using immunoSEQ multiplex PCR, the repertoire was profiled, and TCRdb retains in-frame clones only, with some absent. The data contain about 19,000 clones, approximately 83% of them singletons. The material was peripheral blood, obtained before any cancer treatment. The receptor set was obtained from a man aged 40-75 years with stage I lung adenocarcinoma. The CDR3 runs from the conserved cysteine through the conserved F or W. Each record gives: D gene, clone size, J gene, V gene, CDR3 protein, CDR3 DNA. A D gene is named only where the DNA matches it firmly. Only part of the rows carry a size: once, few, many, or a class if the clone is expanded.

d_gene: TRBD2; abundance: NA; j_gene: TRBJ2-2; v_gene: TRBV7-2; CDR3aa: CASSLVAGGNTGELFF; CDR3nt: TGTGCCAGCAGCTTAGTAGCGGGGGGGAACACCGGGGAGCTGTTTTTT
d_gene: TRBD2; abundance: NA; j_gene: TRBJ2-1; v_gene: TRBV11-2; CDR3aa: CASSLDHQGGTGGSPRGQFF; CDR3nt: TGTGCCAGCAGCTTAGATCATCAGGGAGGGACTGGCGGATCCCCGAGGGGGCAGTTCTTC
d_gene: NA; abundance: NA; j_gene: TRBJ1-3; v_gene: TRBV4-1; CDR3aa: CASSPTIGSGNTIYF; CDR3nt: TGCGCCAGCAGCCCGACTATTGGCTCTGGAAACACCATATATTTT
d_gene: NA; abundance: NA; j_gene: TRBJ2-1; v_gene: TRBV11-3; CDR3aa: CASSFGYSDEQFF; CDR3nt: TGTGCCAGCAGCTTTGGTTATAGCGATGAGCAGTTCTTC
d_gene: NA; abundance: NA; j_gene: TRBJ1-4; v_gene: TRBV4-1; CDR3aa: CASSQVDETNEKLFF; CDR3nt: TGCGCCAGCAGCCAAGTTGATGAAACTAATGAAAAACTGTTTTTT
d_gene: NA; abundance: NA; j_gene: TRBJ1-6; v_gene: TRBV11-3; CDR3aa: CASSSPNYSPLHF; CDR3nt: TGTGCCAGCAGCTCCCCGAACTATTCACCCCTCCACTTT
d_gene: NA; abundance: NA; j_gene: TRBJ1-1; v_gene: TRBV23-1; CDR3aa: CASSQSAFGGNAEAFF; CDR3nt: TGCGCCAGCAGTCAATCGGCCTTCGGGGGCAACGCTGAAGCTTTCTTT
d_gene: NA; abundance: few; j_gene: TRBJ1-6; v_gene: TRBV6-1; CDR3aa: CASSKGGAFESPLHF; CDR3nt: TGTGCCAGCAGTAAGGGAGGGGCTTTTGAATCACCCCTCCACTTT
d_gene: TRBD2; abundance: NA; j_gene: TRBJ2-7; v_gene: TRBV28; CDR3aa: CASRPPGGTRGEQYF; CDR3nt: TGTGCCAGCAGGCCTCCGGGCGGGACTAGGGGGGAGCAGTACTTC
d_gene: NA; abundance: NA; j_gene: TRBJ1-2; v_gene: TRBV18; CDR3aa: CASSRGGVDYGYTF; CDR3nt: TGTGCCAGCTCACGGGGGGGCGTTGACTATGGCTACACCTTC
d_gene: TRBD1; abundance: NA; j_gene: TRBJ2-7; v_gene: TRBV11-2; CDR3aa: CASSFDTGAYEQYF; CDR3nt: TGTGCCAGCAGCTTCGATACAGGGGCCTACGAGCAGTACTTT
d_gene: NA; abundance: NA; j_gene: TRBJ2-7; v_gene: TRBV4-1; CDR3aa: CASSQDPRSYEQYF; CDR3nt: TGCGCCAGCAGCCAAGATCCCAGATCCTACGAGCAGTACTTC
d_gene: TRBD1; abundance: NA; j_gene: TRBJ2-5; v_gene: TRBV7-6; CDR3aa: CASSLVGTGQETQYF; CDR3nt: TGTGCCAGCAGCTTAGTGGGGACAGGGCAAGAGACCCAGTACTTC
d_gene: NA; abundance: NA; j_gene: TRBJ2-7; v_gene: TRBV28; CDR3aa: CASSPLLGPYEQYF; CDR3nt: TGTGCCAGCAGCCCCCTCCTGGGCCCCTACGAGCAGTACTTC
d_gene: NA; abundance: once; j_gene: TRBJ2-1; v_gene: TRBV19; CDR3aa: CASSKEGSPYNEQFF; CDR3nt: TGTGCCAGTAGTAAGGAAGGATCGCCCTACAATGAGCAGTTCTTC
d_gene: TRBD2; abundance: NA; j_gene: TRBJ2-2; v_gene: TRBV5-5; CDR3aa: CASSLSLAGAYTGELFF; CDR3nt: TGTGCCAGCAGCTTGAGTCTAGCGGGGGCTTACACCGGGGAGCTGTTTTTT
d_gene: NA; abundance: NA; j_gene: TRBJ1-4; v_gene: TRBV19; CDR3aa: CASSIIGSANEKLFF; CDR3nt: TGTGCCAGTAGTATAATAGGATCGGCTAATGAAAAACTGTTTTTT
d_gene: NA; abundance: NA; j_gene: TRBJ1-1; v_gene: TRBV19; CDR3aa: CASSPGLANTEAFF; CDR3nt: TGTGCCAGTAGCCCTGGACTTGCGAACACTGAAGCTTTCTTT
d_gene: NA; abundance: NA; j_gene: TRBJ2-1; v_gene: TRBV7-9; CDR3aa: CASSLGSYNEQFF; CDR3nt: TGTGCCAGCAGCTTAGGGAGCTACAATGAGCAGTTCTTC
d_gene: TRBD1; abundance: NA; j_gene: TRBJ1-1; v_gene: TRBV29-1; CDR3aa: CSAQSGTANTEAFF; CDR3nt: TGCAGCGCCCAAAGTGGGACAGCGAACACTGAAGCTTTCTTT
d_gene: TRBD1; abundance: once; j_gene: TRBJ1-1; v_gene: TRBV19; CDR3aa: CASSVDRGGTEAFF; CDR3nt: TGTGCCAGTAGTGTAGACAGGGGTGGCACTGAAGCTTTCTTT
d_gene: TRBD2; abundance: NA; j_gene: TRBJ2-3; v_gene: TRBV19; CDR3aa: CASSIDSGKTDTQYF; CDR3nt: TGTGCCAGTAGTATAGATAGCGGGAAGACAGATACGCAGTATTTT
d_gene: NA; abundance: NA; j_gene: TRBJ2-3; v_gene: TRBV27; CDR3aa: CASSLLDGAESDTQYF; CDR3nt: TGTGCCAGCAGTCTCCTGGACGGAGCGGAATCAGATACGCAGTATTTT
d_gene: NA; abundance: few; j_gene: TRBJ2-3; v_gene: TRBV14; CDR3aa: CASSYTDTQYF; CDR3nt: TGTGCCAGCAGCTACACAGATACGCAGTATTTT
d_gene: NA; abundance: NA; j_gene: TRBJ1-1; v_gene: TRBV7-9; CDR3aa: CASSSMNTEAFF; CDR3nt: TGTGCCAGCAGCTCGATGAACACTGAAGCTTTCTTT
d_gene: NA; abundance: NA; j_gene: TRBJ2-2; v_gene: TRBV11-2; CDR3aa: CASTKMRDGELFF; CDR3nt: TGTGCCAGCACCAAAATGCGCGACGGGGAGCTGTTTTTT
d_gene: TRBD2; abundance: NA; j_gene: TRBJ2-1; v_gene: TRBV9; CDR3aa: CASSAGTIPSNEQFF; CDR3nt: TGTGCCAGCAGCGCCGGGACTATTCCCTCCAATGAGCAGTTCTTC
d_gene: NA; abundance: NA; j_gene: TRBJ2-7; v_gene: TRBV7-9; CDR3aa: CASSLGRNIYEQYF; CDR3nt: TGTGCCAGCAGCTTAGGGCGGAATATCTACGAGCAGTACTTC
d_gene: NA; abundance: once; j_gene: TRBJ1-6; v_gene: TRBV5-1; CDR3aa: CASSLQSSYNSPLHF; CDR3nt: TGCGCCAGCAGCTTACAGAGCTCCTATAATTCACCCCTCCACTTT
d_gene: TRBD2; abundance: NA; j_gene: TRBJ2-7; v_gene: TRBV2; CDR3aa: CASSYQRDSYEQYF; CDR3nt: TGTGCCAGCAGTTACCAGCGGGATTCCTACGAGCAGTACTTC
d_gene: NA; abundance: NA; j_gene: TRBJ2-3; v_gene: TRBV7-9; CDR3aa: CASSLGSTRGTDTQYF; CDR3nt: TGTGCCAGCAGCTTAGGGTCGACTAGGGGCACAGATACGCAGTATTTT
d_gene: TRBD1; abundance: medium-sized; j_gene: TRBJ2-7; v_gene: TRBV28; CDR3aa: CASSTPGQGISYEQYF; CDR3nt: TGTGCCAGCAGTACTCCGGGACAGGGGATTTCATACGAGCAGTACTTC
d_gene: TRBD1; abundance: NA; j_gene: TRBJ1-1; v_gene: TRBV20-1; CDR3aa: CSAREEQGAFF; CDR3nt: TGCAGTGCTAGGGAAGAACAGGGGGCTTTCTTT
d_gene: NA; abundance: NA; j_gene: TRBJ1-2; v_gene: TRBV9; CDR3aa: CASSPRESYGYTF; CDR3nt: TGTGCCAGCAGCCCCCGGGAGAGTTATGGCTACACCTTC
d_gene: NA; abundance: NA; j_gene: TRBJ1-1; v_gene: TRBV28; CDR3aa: CASSLYGGYTEAFF; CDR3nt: TGTGCCAGCAGTTTATACGGGGGCTACACTGAAGCTTTCTTT
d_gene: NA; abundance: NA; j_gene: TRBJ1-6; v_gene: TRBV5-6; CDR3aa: CASSLLTNSPLHF; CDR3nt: TGTGCCAGCAGCTTGTTGACGAATTCACCCCTCCACTTT
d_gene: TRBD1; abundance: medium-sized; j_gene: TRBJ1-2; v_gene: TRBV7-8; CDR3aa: CASSLEAVPGGNGYTF; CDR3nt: TGTGCCAGCAGCTTAGAGGCAGTTCCAGGGGGCAATGGCTACACCTTC
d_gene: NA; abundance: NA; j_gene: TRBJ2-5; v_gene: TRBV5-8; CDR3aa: CASSLQWRGETQYF; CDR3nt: TGTGCCAGCAGCCTGCAATGGCGGGGAGAGACCCAGTACTTC
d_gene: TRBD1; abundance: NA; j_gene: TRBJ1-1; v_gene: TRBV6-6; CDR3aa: CASTGGNTEAFF; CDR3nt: TGTGCCAGCACAGGGGGCAACACTGAAGCTTTCTTT
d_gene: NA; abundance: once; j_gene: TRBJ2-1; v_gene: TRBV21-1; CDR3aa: CASSGLLHNEQFF; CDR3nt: TGTGCCAGCAGCGGGCTGCTCCACAATGAGCAGTTCTTC
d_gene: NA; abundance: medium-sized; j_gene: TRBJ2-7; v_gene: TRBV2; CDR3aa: CASSDATYEQYF; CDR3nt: TGTGCCAGCAGTGACGCCACCTACGAGCAGTACTTC